This T cell receptor beta chain was retrieved from a study of blood T cell repertoires in COVID-19. For the study at large: Samples taken during acute and convalescent COVID-19 were collected in the United States, Italy and Spain. Sources were T cells, B-cell-depleted T cells, or PBMCs; the material itself was cDNA or gDNA.

This CDR3 comprises 18 residues. The germline CDR1 and CDR2 sequences are SEHNR and FQNEAQ (reference sequence). The junction had 8 bases not matched to a gene; V was cut back by 5 bases and J by 0 bases. The authors' processing: Researchers report that nucleated cell counts were estimated from reference gene primer amplification. Measured with immunoSEQ multiplex PCR; TCRdb has only the in-frame clones, and not every one. Clone size and the V and J calls come from that table; the DNA yielded D and trimming. Of about 160,000 clones in the sample, 81% are singletons; the top ten hold roughly 5%. Participants were aged roughly 18 to 90 years, lived in roughly 25 US areas, and enrolled virtually.

The sample comprised PBMCs or T cells enriched from blood (not recorded which). This sequence joins TRBV7-9 and TRBJ2-1; 12 bases line up with TRBD2. The receptor was derived from a woman aged 40 to 50 with acute COVID-19. The CDR3 DNA is TGTGCCAGCAGCCGTAGGACTAGCGGGACGAGCTCCTACAATGAGCAGTTCTTC. Translation: CASSRRTSGTSSYNEQFF.